These T cell receptor beta chains were read from a single sample in a study of cytomegalovirus exposure and HLA in healthy donors. This table comes from immunoSEQ multiplex PCR, and its TCRdb copy is limited to in-frame clones, with some not included. The data contain about 44,000 clones, 80% to 95% of them singletons. The sample comprised PBMCs. The receptors here all came from a woman younger than 30 in good health and CMV-seronegative. Both conserved end residues are part of each CDR3. A D gene is named only where the DNA matches it firmly. For some rows the clone size is stated as once, few or many, or as a class when expanded; others skip it.

V: TRBV5-1; D: NA; size: NA; J: TRBJ2-7; CDR3: CASSPPGAYEQYF; DNA: TGCGCCAGCAGCCCCCCGGGAGCCTACGAGCAGTACTTC
V: TRBV5-1; D: TRBD1; size: NA; J: TRBJ2-2; CDR3: CASRPRTGNTGELFF; DNA: TGCGCCAGCAGACCTCGGACAGGGAACACCGGGGAGCTGTTTTTT
V: TRBV19; D: TRBD1; size: NA; J: TRBJ1-6; CDR3: CASRRNTGAIIHSPLHF; DNA: TGTGCCAGTAGAAGAAATACAGGGGCGATCATTCATTCACCCCTCCACTTT
V: TRBV18; D: NA; size: few; J: TRBJ1-2; CDR3: CASSPQVGRGYTF; DNA: TGTGCCAGCTCACCTCAGGTGGGCCGTGGCTACACCTTC
V: TRBV4-2; D: NA; size: NA; J: TRBJ2-1; CDR3: CASSQESGGGYNEQFF; DNA: TGTGCCAGCAGCCAAGAGTCGGGGGGCGGCTACAATGAGCAGTTCTTC
V: TRBV7-3; D: TRBD2; size: NA; J: TRBJ2-3; CDR3: CASSLSLTSGRNTQYF; DNA: TGTGCCAGCAGCTTATCGTTGACTAGCGGGAGGAATACGCAGTATTTT
V: TRBV4-1; D: NA; size: few; J: TRBJ1-1; CDR3: CASSLDRNTEAFF; DNA: TGCGCCAGCAGCCTTGACAGGAACACTGAAGCTTTCTTT
V: TRBV7-8; D: NA; size: NA; J: TRBJ2-3; CDR3: CASSFGGSTDTQYF; DNA: TGTGCCAGCAGCTTCGGAGGTAGCACAGATACGCAGTATTTT
V: TRBV28; D: NA; size: NA; J: TRBJ1-2; CDR3: CASSYGQLYGYTF; DNA: TGTGCCAGCAGTTATGGACAGCTCTATGGCTACACCTTC
V: TRBV19; D: TRBD1; size: NA; J: TRBJ1-1; CDR3: CASSKDLDRGYTEAFF; DNA: TGTGCCAGTAGTAAAGACCTGGACAGGGGTTACACTGAAGCTTTCTTT
V: TRBV7-3; D: NA; size: NA; J: TRBJ1-2; CDR3: CASSPTGLYGYTF; DNA: TGTGCCAGCAGCCCGACAGGTTTATATGGCTACACCTTC
V: TRBV4-1; D: TRBD2; size: few; J: TRBJ2-3; CDR3: CASSHPGLAGGPDTDTQYF; DNA: TGCGCCAGCAGCCACCCGGGACTAGCGGGAGGGCCGGACACAGATACGCAGTATTTT
V: TRBV6-1; D: TRBD1; size: NA; J: TRBJ1-4; CDR3: CASSSSGGRSEKLFF; DNA: TGTGCCAGCAGTTCATCAGGGGGCAGGAGTGAAAAACTGTTTTTT
V: TRBV6-1; D: TRBD1; size: NA; J: TRBJ1-4; CDR3: CASTAGQGYEKLFF; DNA: TGTGCCAGCACGGCTGGACAGGGGTATGAAAAACTGTTTTTT
V: TRBV4-1; D: TRBD2; size: NA; J: TRBJ2-5; CDR3: CASSQVEAGGETQYF; DNA: TGCGCCAGCAGCCAAGTAGAAGCGGGAGGCGAGACCCAGTACTTC
V: TRBV5-1; D: NA; size: NA; J: TRBJ1-6; CDR3: CASSPDGAGNSPLHF; DNA: TGCGCCAGCAGCCCGGACGGCGCGGGAAATTCACCCCTCCACTTT
V: TRBV18; D: NA; size: NA; J: TRBJ1-2; CDR3: CASSPPLRGYTF; DNA: TGTGCCAGCTCACCGCCTCTGAGGGGCTACACCTTC
V: TRBV28; D: TRBD1; size: NA; J: TRBJ2-7; CDR3: CASRRQGHSYEQYF; DNA: TGTGCCAGCAGAAGACAGGGCCACTCCTACGAGCAGTACTTC
V: TRBV27; D: NA; size: NA; J: TRBJ2-4; CDR3: CASLPLGGGVEAKNIQYF; DNA: TGTGCCAGCCTACCATTGGGGGGAGGTGTCGAAGCCAAAAACATTCAGTACTTC
V: TRBV28; D: NA; size: NA; J: TRBJ1-4; CDR3: CASSIGGREKLFF; DNA: TGTGCCAGCAGTATAGGGGGAAGGGAAAAACTGTTTTTT
V: TRBV5-8; D: TRBD1; size: NA; J: TRBJ1-1; CDR3: CASSSGPRQGRRNTEAFF; DNA: TGTGCCAGCAGCTCTGGACCCCGACAGGGTAGGCGGAACACTGAAGCTTTCTTT
V: TRBV10-3; D: TRBD1; size: NA; J: TRBJ1-5; CDR3: CAISEFGTGGNQPQHF; DNA: TGTGCCATCAGTGAGTTCGGGACAGGGGGCAATCAGCCCCAGCATTTT
V: TRBV11-2; D: NA; size: NA; J: TRBJ2-3; CDR3: CASSLLGHTDTQYF; DNA: TGTGCCAGCAGCTTACTAGGTCACACAGATACGCAGTATTTT